A single T cell receptor beta chain is shown here with its context. The sample originates from a study of blood T cell repertoires in COVID-19. Study at large: Sample material is recorded as cDNA or gDNA derived from T cells, B-cell-depleted T cells, or PBMCs.

Looked up from germline, CDR1 is SGHTA and CDR2 is FQGTGA. The V segment lost 4 bases and the J segment 7 bases; nucleotides outside the gene matches: 12. The CDR3 has 16 residues. Original analysis: Reference gene primer amplification in the assay estimated nucleated cell counts. Only in-frame clones appear in the TCRdb table, and some are missing; sequencing was by immunoSEQ multiplex PCR. V and J calls and clone size come straight from that table; D and trimming were deduced from the DNA. The sample holds about 260,000 clones, 80% to 85% seen once. The sequenced material came from peripheral blood. V gene TRBV7-3 combines with J gene TRBJ2-1; 8 bases align to TRBD2. This TCR was recovered from a man aged 55-75 years with acute or convalescent COVID-19. CDR3 in DNA: TGTGCCAGCAGCTCCCCGGGGGGGCCGCAGGGGAATGAGCAGTTCTTC. Amino acid sequence: CASSSPGGPQGNEQFF. The entire variable domain, with the rest obtained from reference TRBV7-3 and TRBJ2-1, is as follows: GAGVSQTPSNKVTEKGKYVELRCDPISGHTALYWYRQSLGQGPEFLIYFQGTGAADDSGLPNDRFFAVRPEGSVSTLKIQRTERGDSAVYLCASSSPGGPQGNEQFFGPGTRLTVL.